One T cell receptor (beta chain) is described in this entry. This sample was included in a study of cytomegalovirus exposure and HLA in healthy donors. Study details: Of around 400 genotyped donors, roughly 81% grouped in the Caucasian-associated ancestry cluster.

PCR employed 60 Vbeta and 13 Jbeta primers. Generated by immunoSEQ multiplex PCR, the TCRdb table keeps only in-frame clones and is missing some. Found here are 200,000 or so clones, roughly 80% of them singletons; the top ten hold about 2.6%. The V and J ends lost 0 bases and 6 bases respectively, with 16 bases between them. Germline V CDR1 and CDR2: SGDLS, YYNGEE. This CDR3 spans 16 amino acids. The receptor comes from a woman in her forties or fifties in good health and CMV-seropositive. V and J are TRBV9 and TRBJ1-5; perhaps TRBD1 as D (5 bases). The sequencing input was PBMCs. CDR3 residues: CASSVETASQSQPQHF. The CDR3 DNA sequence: TGTGCCAGCAGCGTAGAGACAGCTTCCCAATCTCAGCCCCAGCATTTT.